Listed below are T cell receptor beta chains from one sample, sequenced in a study of CD8+ T cells in alopecia areata. TCRdb's table, derived via immunoSEQ multiplex PCR, lists solely in-frame clones and lacks some. Of 100,000 to 150,000 clones listed, more than 40% are singletons. Source: CD8+ T cells sorted from blood, taken at week 0. The receptor set was obtained from a human donor with alopecia areata. Each CDR3 is given with its conserved first and last residue. A D gene is named only where the DNA matches it firmly. Clone size is shown for a subset of rows, as once, few, many or a class of expanded clone.

V gene,J gene,clone size,D gene,CDR3 DNA,CDR3 protein
TRBV13,TRBJ2-7,-,-,TGTGCCAGCAGCCCAGGACACTCCTACGAGCAGTACTTC,CASSPGHSYEQYF
TRBV13,TRBJ1-1,-,-,TGTGCCAGCAGTAGGGACCTTGGCACTGAAGCTTTCTTT,CASSRDLGTEAFF
TRBV13,TRBJ2-7,-,TRBD1,TGTGCCAGCAGCTCCGGGACAGGGGGTGGAGAGCAGTACTTC,CASSSGTGGGEQYF
TRBV6-4,TRBJ2-3,few,-,TGTGCCAGCAGTGAGCTCGACTCTAGCACAGATACGCAGTATTTT,CASSELDSSTDTQYF
TRBV30,TRBJ1-1,-,-,TGTGCCTGGAGTTACACCAACACTGAAGCTTTCTTT,CAWSYTNTEAFF
TRBV23-1,TRBJ1-5,few,TRBD1,TGCGCCAGCAGTCACCTCGGGACAGGGTCAGGACAGCCCCAGCATTTT,CASSHLGTGSGQPQHF
TRBV30,TRBJ2-1,-,-,TGTGCCTGGAGGTTGGGATACAATGAGCAGTTCTTC,CAWRLGYNEQFF
TRBV4-1,TRBJ1-2,few,-,TGCGCCAGCAGCCACTCGGCAGGGGCGGAGGGCTACACCTTC,CASSHSAGAEGYTF
TRBV27,TRBJ2-6,-,-,TGTGCCAGCAGGGGTGGGGCCAACGTCCTGACTTTC,CASRGGANVLTF
TRBV6-5,TRBJ1-2,-,-,TGTGCCAGCAGCCGGACAGAATCATTGGATGGCTACACCTTC,CASSRTESLDGYTF
TRBV30,TRBJ2-7,-,-,TGTGCCTGGAGTGTAACGGCCAGGGGCCCCTACGAGCAGTACTTC,CAWSVTARGPYEQYF
TRBV6-5,TRBJ1-5,-,-,TGTGCCAGCAGTACGGACAGAGGAGGTCAGCCCCAGCATTTT,CASSTDRGGQPQHF
TRBV29-1,TRBJ1-2,once,-,TGCAGCGTTACCGGGGGGAGAGGAGGCTACACCTTC,CSVTGGRGGYTF
TRBV2,TRBJ2-5,-,-,TGTGCCAGCAGTGAAAGTGGCAGGCAAGAGACCCAGTACTTC,CASSESGRQETQYF
TRBV30,TRBJ1-5,-,-,TGTGCCTGGAGTGTACTGAGGGTGTCTCAGCCCCAGCATTTT,CAWSVLRVSQPQHF
TRBV9,TRBJ1-6,-,TRBD1,TGTGCCAGCAGCGGGGCCGACAGGGCGGGGAAGGCCCTCCACTTT,CASSGADRAGKALHF
TRBV30,TRBJ1-3,-,-,TGTGCCTGGAGTCGAGGCTCTGGAAACACCATATATTTT,CAWSRGSGNTIYF
TRBV30,TRBJ2-1,-,-,TGTGCCTGGAGTGAATATCCCCCCGCGGCGGAGCAGTTCTTC,CAWSEYPPAAEQFF
TRBV12-5,TRBJ2-3,-,-,TGTGCTAGTGGTATTTCACAGTTCACAGATACGCAGTATTTT,CASGISQFTDTQYF
TRBV7-3,TRBJ2-1,few,TRBD1,TGTGCCAGCAGCTCGACAGGGAGCGATGAGCAGTTCTTC,CASSSTGSDEQFF
TRBV5-1,TRBJ1-2,-,-,TGCGCCAGCAGCTTACTAGACTATGGCTACACCTTC,CASSLLDYGYTF
TRBV6-5,TRBJ1-3,-,-,TGTGCCAGCATCGATCTACAACGCATATATTTT,CASIDLQRIYF
TRBV25-1,TRBJ2-5,-,-,TGTGCCAGCTCGGTGGACCAAGAGACCCAGTACTTC,CASSVDQETQYF
TRBV9,TRBJ2-2,-,-,TGTGCCAGCAGCCCGCCCAGGGGGGAGCTGTTTTTT,CASSPPRGELFF
TRBV7-2,TRBJ2-3,few,-,TGTGCCAGCAGCCCATTACACATCGCGGAGGGCGCCAGGGGAGATACGCAGTATTTT,CASSPLHIAEGARGDTQYF
TRBV11-2,TRBJ2-2,few,-,TGTGCCAGCACCCTGCGGGCTAGAACCGGGGAGCTGTTTTTT,CASTLRARTGELFF
TRBV27,TRBJ2-1,-,TRBD2,TGTGCCAGCAGCCCAGGACTAGCGGGTCTTAATGAGCAGTTCTTC,CASSPGLAGLNEQFF
TRBV28,TRBJ2-7,-,-,TGTGCCAGCACCCTAGATAGGGGAAGGGGTAGCTCCTACGAGCAGTACTTC,CASTLDRGRGSSYEQYF
TRBV6-5,TRBJ2-5,-,TRBD1,TGTGCCAGCAGTTACTTCCCACAGGGGGCGGAGGAGACCCAGTACTTC,CASSYFPQGAEETQYF
TRBV27,TRBJ2-5,-,-,TGTGCCAGCAGTGCCCAAGGGACCCAGTACTTC,CASSAQGTQYF
TRBV19,TRBJ1-2,few,-,TGTGCCAGTAGTATCCCCAGGGGCGGAGAATATGGCTACACCTTC,CASSIPRGGEYGYTF
TRBV27,TRBJ1-4,few,-,TGTGCCAGCAGCTCTCAATGGAAGGGGGATAATGAAAAACTGTTTTTT,CASSSQWKGDNEKLFF
TRBV19,TRBJ2-7,few,-,TGTGCCAGTAGTATCGACGGGACCTACGAGCAGTACTTC,CASSIDGTYEQYF
TRBV7-3,TRBJ1-1,once,-,TGTGCCAGCAGCTTAACGGCAGAGAATGAAGCTTTCTTT,CASSLTAENEAFF
TRBV27,TRBJ1-6,-,-,TGTGCCAGCAGTTTATTGTCTCATTCACCCCTCCACTTT,CASSLLSHSPLHF
TRBV4-3,TRBJ2-7,-,-,TGCGCCAGCAGCCAAGTTATGGGTTCCGGGGTCGGCTACGAGCAGTACTTC,CASSQVMGSGVGYEQYF
TRBV27,TRBJ2-1,-,-,TGTGCAAGTAGGCCCCCCTTACCCTACAATGAGCAGTTCTTC,CASRPPLPYNEQFF
TRBV4-3,TRBJ1-4,-,-,TGCGCCAGCAGCCAAGATCCCGCAGGGTCTTTGGGTGAAAAACTGTTTTTT,CASSQDPAGSLGEKLFF
TRBV25-1,TRBJ1-1,-,-,TGTGCCAGCAGTGACGTGGGGGTGGGGACTGAAGCTTTCTTT,CASSDVGVGTEAFF
TRBV10-3,TRBJ1-1,-,-,TGTGCCATCAGTGTTGGGTCCTCCCTCACTGAAGCTTTCTTT,CAISVGSSLTEAFF
TRBV27,TRBJ1-6,-,-,TGTGCCAGCAGTCTAGACAGAAAATATTCACCCCTCCACTTT,CASSLDRKYSPLHF
TRBV11-2,TRBJ2-1,few,-,TGTGCCAGCAGCTTAGCGCTCAATGAGCAGTTCTTC,CASSLALNEQFF
TRBV27,TRBJ2-7,-,-,TGTGCCAGCAGTAACGGCGAAGGTTACGAGCAGTACTTC,CASSNGEGYEQYF
TRBV7-9,TRBJ1-5,-,-,TGTGCCAGCAGCCACGGACAGAATCAGCCCCAGCATTTT,CASSHGQNQPQHF
TRBV12-5,TRBJ2-2,few,-,TGTGCTAGTGGTTCATTCCGGGACACCGGGGAGCTGTTTTTT,CASGSFRDTGELFF
TRBV27,TRBJ1-2,few,TRBD1,TGTGCCAGCAGTCTCGGGACAGGGGTCGGCTACACCTTC,CASSLGTGVGYTF
TRBV27,TRBJ2-7,-,-,TGTGCCAGCAGTTTATCGCCCACCGGGAGCTACGAGCAGTACTTC,CASSLSPTGSYEQYF